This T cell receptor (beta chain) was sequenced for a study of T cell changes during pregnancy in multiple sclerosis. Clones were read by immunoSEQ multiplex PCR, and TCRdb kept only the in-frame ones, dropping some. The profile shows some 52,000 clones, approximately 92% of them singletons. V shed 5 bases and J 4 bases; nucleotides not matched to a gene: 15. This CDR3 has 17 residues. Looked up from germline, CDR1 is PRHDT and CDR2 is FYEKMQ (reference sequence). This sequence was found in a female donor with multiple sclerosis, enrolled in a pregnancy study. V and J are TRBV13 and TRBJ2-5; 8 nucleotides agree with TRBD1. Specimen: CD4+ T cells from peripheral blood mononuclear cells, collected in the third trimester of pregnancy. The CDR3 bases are TGTGCCAGCAGCCACGCCAAGAGAGGACAGGGAGGAGAGACCCAGTACTTC. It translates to CASSHAKRGQGGETQYF.